This TCR beta chain emerged from a study of T cell repertoires in cytomegalovirus infection. Study-level background: Recently identified HLA-C-restricted and well-studied HLA-B-restricted CMV epitopes were used.

Turning to this clonotype: The target antigen is unknown.

Trimming shortened V by 3 bases and J by 6 bases, and 15 bases separated the two germline ends. The CDR3 is 16 amino acids. The V gene's germline CDR1 is SGHTA and CDR2 FQGNSA. Findings of the study overall: The ex vivo response showed dominance by HLA-C-restricted CMV-specific TCR beta clonotypes. Summed public TCR beta family frequency identified CMV carriers bearing the relevant HLA.

Each CDR3 protein is one row after TCRdb ran MiXCR on the reads. This sample carries under 150,000 distinct CDR3 sequences, over 30% of them seen once, and the ten largest clones take 41%. The chain uses TRBV7-2 and TRBJ1-6, with D hard to call. The source material was CD8+ T cells from cultured PBMCs, sampled from culture after CMV antigen stimulation. This TCR was recovered from a human donor in good health (CMV status not recorded). Some clones in this sample may be carry-over from other donors' samples. Here the CDR3 DNA reads TGTGCCAGCAGCTTCCTCCCAGCGCCTTCTAATTCACCCCTCCACTTT. Residues: CASSFLPAPSNSPLHF.